The present T cell receptor (beta chain) was sequenced within a study of T-cell memory formation after mild COVID-19. Study context: For the most part, TCR clusters were specific to one donor.

Germline V gene data show CDR1 as LNHNV and CDR2 as YYDKDF (reference sequence). V shed 0 bases and J 7 bases; nucleotides not matched to a gene: 11. This CDR3 comprises 17 residues. TCRdb reanalysed the 5' RACE reads using MiXCR and keeps one entry per CDR3 protein. The sample shows about 350,000 distinct CDR3 sequences, roughly 15% of them seen only once. The J gene is TRBJ2-1, the V gene TRBV15; 8 bases are shared with TRBD2. The TCR sequence derives from a man aged 18 to 30 who had mild COVID-19 (a few samples of this study predate the infection). Cell type and time point are not known. The sequencing input was PBMCs or a T cell subset sorted from them (not recorded which). CDR3 in amino acids: CATSRDSGGASGNEQFF. The CDR3 nucleotides read TGTGCCACCAGCAGAGATTCCGGGGGGGCTTCTGGGAATGAGCAGTTCTTC.